This T cell receptor (beta chain) was identified during a study of shared clonotypes between healthy human individuals. Study summary: Per donor, three plates held CD4 naive cells, three held CD4 memory, two held CD8 naive and one held CD8 memory. Study-level results: Compared with memory subsets, naive subsets generally had larger estimated richness.

Libraries were prepared by immunoSEQ multiplex PCR; TCRdb keeps only in-frame clonotypes and omits some of them. The sample carries about 2.1 million clones, 93% recorded once. Points on this clone: As yet, its antigen is unknown.

Naive CD8 populations comprised CD45RO-negative cells positively selected for CCR7, excluding terminally differentiated effector memory CD45RA+ cells. The CDR3 runs to 12 residues. Per germline, CDR1 GTSNPN and CDR2 SVGIG (reference sequence). Trimming removed 5 bases from V and 3 bases from J, with 11 bases in between. This clonotype originated in a man aged 18 to 30 in good health. Some clones in this sample may be carry-over from other donors' samples. The rearrangement uses TRBV30 and TRBJ2-7; no definite D call. The sequencing input was naive CD8+ T cells from PBMCs. The DNA for the CDR3 is TGTGCCTGGGGTTCCCAGGTCTACGAGCAGTACTTC. This translates into CAWGSQVYEQYF.